These 17 T cell receptor beta chains were sequenced from one sample in a study of CD8+CD57+ T cells in acquired aplastic anemia. The study profiled TCR beta VDJ and CDR3 using genomic DNA as template. TCRdb reprocessed the reads via MiXCR and lists one record per CDR3 protein. The repertoire holds tens of thousands of distinct CDR3 sequences, with approximately 46% as singletons. Sequenced material: sorted CD4+, CD8+, or CD8+CD57+ T cells (not recorded which) from PBMCs. These receptors were taken from a human donor in good health, serving as a control.

The V gene is TRBV28, the J gene TRBJ1-1; D remains ambiguous. Looked up from germline, CDR1 is MDHEN and CDR2 is SYDVKM. The CDR3 totals 11 residues. Trimming pared 3 bases from V and 8 bases from J, leaving 7 bases between. CDR3 nucleotide sequence: TGTGCCAGCAGTTTTAGGGTCGAAGCTTTCTTT. Translated: CASSFRVEAFF.

The V call is TRBV20-1, the J call TRBJ1-2; the match to TRBD1 covers 11 bases. Germline lookup yields CDR1 DFQATT and CDR2 SNEGSKA (reference sequence). The CDR3 runs 16 residues. Losses at the gene ends were 6 bases for V and 8 bases for J; bases not matched to a gene: 17. CDR3 sequence reads: CSAKGGQGGQRQGYTF. In DNA, the CDR3 is TGCAGTGCAAAAGGGGGACAGGGGGGGCAACGGCAAGGCTACACCTTC.

In its sample, this clonotype was seen a few times. J is TRBJ1-2 and V is TRBV18, with a possible D match to TRBD1 (5 bases). V was pared by 3 bases and J by 5 bases, with 10 bases between. The CDR3 extends over 13 amino acids. The V gene's germline CDR1 is KGHSH and CDR2 LQKENI. The CDR3 is CASSPDKEYGYTF. CDR3 coding DNA: TGTGCCAGCTCACCGGACAAGGAATATGGCTACACCTTC.

This chain joins TRBV24-1 and TRBJ2-3; 16 nucleotides match TRBD2. This CDR3 has 15 residues. CDR1 is KGHDR, CDR2 SFDVKD, per germline. V lost 10 bases and J lost 6; bases outside the gene matches: 6. CDR3 DNA: TGTGCCACGACCGGGACTAGCGGGAGGGCGGATACGCAGTATTTT. Its protein product is CATTGTSGRADTQYF.

For this clonotype: At one end the junction does not follow the germline gene, possibly because of a read error. The chain couples TRBV28 to TRBJ2-7, with a weak D call TRBD2 (5 bases). In germline, CDR1 is MDHEN, CDR2 SYDVKM. The CDR3 is made up of 12 amino acids. CDR3 sequence (DNA): TGTGCCTGCAGTTTACGCGGGTACGAGCAGTACTTC. It codes for CACSLRGYEQYF.

The chain joins TRBV5-1 to TRBJ1-1; TRBD1 agrees at 10 bases. This CDR3 spans 16 amino acids. In germline, CDR1 is SGHRS, CDR2 YFSETQ. After removal of 0 bases from V and 3 bases from J, the junction contained 5 bases not matched to a gene. CDR3 bases: TGCGCCAGCAGCTTGGGCGGGACAGGGGTGTACACTGAAGCTTTCTTT. Translated: CASSLGGTGVYTEAFF.

This clonotype occurred a few times. The V and J genes are TRBV2 and TRBJ2-1; D remains ambiguous. The CDR3 consists of 12 residues. Trimming left V 7 bases short and J 10 bases short, with 14 bases between. Germline lookup yields CDR1 SNHLY and CDR2 FYNNEI. CDR3 nucleotides: TGTGCCAGCAAGGTTCGTAGTGGGGAGCAGTTCTTC. Protein product: CASKVRSGEQFF.

This clonotype was observed at least ten times. This rearrangement joins TRBV6-1 to TRBJ1-6, with D unclear. V was cut by 6 bases and J by 7 bases, with 16 bases left in between. The CDR3 is 15 residues long. The germline V gene encodes CDR1 MNHNS and CDR2 SASEGT. The CDR3 reads CASRPQAGSNSPLHF. CDR3 nucleotide sequence: TGTGCCAGCAGACCCCAGGCAGGAAGCAATTCACCCCTCCACTTT.

The gene calls are TRBV7-8 and TRBJ2-3; D not certain. The CDR3 extends over 15 amino acids. V was pared by 6 bases and J by 3 bases, with 16 bases between. Germline V gene lookup returns CDR1 SGHVS and CDR2 FQNEAQ. The CDR3 spells CASSLPTQLTDTQYF. The CDR3 coding sequence is TGTGCCAGCAGTTTACCTACACAGCTTACAGATACGCAGTATTTT.

The CDR3 sequence: CATSATGQDTQYF. The CDR3 DNA sequence: TGTGCCACCAGTGCGACAGGTCAAGATACGCAGTATTTT. The rearrangement uses TRBV24-1 and TRBJ2-3; maybe TRBD1 (6 bases). CDR3 size: 13 residues. CDR1 is KGHDR and CDR2 is SFDVKD in the germline V gene. The germline V and J ends were trimmed by 5 bases and 5 bases, with 10 bases remaining between them.

This clonotype was observed many times. This chain joins TRBV6-1 and TRBJ2-7, with 12 positions matching TRBD1. The J segment lost 6 bases and the V segment lost 2 bases, leaving 5 bases of the junction unmatched. Looked up from germline, CDR1 is MNHNS and CDR2 is SASEGT. This CDR3 contains 15 residues. CDR3 amino acids: CASSEPGTGGREQYF. The CDR3 bases are TGTGCCAGCAGTGAACCCGGGACAGGGGGCCGCGAGCAGTACTTC.

This clonotype has just a few counts. V is TRBV19 and J is TRBJ2-3, with a tentative D call TRBD2 (5 bases). V shed 8 bases and J shed 5 bases, with 5 bases lying between them. Germline CDR1 LNHDA, CDR2 SQIVND (reference sequence). This CDR3 is built from 10 residues. The CDR3: CASEGDTQYF. DNA of the CDR3: TGTGCCAGTGAGGGAGATACGCAGTATTTT.

The genes are TRBV7-2 and TRBJ1-1, with unresolved D. Germline V gene data show CDR1 as SGHTA and CDR2 as FQGNSA. The CDR3 runs to 12 residues. V lost 6 bases to trimming and J lost 5 bases, with 10 bases between them. As DNA, the CDR3 is TGTGCCAGCAGTTCGGTGTTGACTGAAGCTTTCTTT. Its translation: CASSSVLTEAFF.

The chain is built from TRBV7-9 and TRBJ2-7; 9 positions match TRBD1. This CDR3 is built from 15 residues. After removal of 4 bases from V and 6 bases from J, the junction contained 10 bases not matched to a gene. Germline V gives CDR1 SEHNR, CDR2 FQNEAQ (reference sequence). CDR3 in DNA: TGTGCCAGCAGCTCAGGGGGGACAGGGCTGTTCGAGCAGTACTTC. This encodes CASSSGGTGLFEQYF.

This clonotype came up once. The rearrangement joins TRBV24-1 to TRBJ1-3; D is unresolved. This CDR3 is built from 13 residues. Looked up from germline, CDR1 is KGHDR and CDR2 is SFDVKD. Trimming stripped 5 bases from V and 8 bases from J, with 12 bases between. In nucleotides, the CDR3 is TGTGCCACCAGTGCGGGAGGTGGCTACACCATATATTTT. Translating it yields CATSAGGGYTIYF.

Points on this clonotype: With a much larger clone just one base away, this may be a read error. V usage is TRBV12-3 or TRBV12-4 and J usage is TRBJ1-1; D gene ambiguous. There are 13 residues in the CDR3. Trimming stripped 6 bases from V and 1 base from J, with 9 bases between. DNA for the CDR3: TGTGCCAGCAGCCTTATACCGAACACTGAAGCTTTCTTT. Protein sequence: CASSLIPNTEAFF.

This rearrangement joins TRBV24-1 to TRBJ2-3; 7 bases align to TRBD2. The CDR3 is made up of 16 amino acids. Trimming cost V 3 bases and J 1 base; bases outside gene matches: 6. From germline, CDR1 is KGHDR and CDR2 SFDVKD. This chain's CDR3 is CATSDKLALGTDTQYF. Written as DNA, the CDR3 is TGTGCCACCAGTGATAAACTAGCGCTTGGCACAGATACGCAGTATTTT.